A selection of T cell receptor beta chains follows, all from one sample in a study of blood T cell repertoires in COVID-19. TCRdb's table, derived via immunoSEQ multiplex PCR, lists solely in-frame clones and lacks some. The sample has 300,000 or so clones; about 90% are singletons. The sample comprised PBMCs or T cells enriched from blood (not recorded which). The receptor source for this set is a woman aged 25 to 39 who had recovered from COVID-19. Each CDR3 is given with its conserved first and last residue. Fields, in order: V gene, clone size, D gene, CDR3 protein. A D gene is named only where the DNA matches it firmly. The size entry is marked missing in some rows and otherwise reads once, few, many or a size class.

V: TRBV10-1; size: NA; D: TRBD2; CDR3: CASSETGGAYEQYF
V: TRBV7-2; size: NA; D: NA; CDR3: CASSLAGQSLYEQYF
V: TRBV19; size: few; D: TRBD1; CDR3: CASKAGTGFQPQHF
V: TRBV29-1; size: NA; D: NA; CDR3: CSVLDGGEKLFF
V: TRBV27; size: NA; D: TRBD1; CDR3: CASSLTGTVFYEQYF
V: TRBV6-5; size: many; D: NA; CDR3: CASSYSSSGNTEAFF
V: TRBV27; size: NA; D: TRBD1; CDR3: CASSRDRVGTEAFF
V: TRBV6-5; size: NA; D: NA; CDR3: CASRTTGNTEAFF
V: TRBV19; size: NA; D: NA; CDR3: CATRGGPNGYTF
V: TRBV9; size: NA; D: NA; CDR3: CASSLRQGNTIYF
V: TRBV18; size: NA; D: NA; CDR3: CASSPSAGTKNIQYF
V: TRBV11-3; size: NA; D: TRBD2; CDR3: CASSSYRGGGEQFF
V: TRBV18; size: NA; D: NA; CDR3: CASSPPKGQPSTDTQYF
V: TRBV12-5; size: NA; D: TRBD1; CDR3: CASGWGQAGGYTF
V: TRBV7-9; size: once; D: NA; CDR3: CASSLTSARGGPMNTEAFF
V: TRBV2; size: NA; D: NA; CDR3: CASGGYGYTF
V: TRBV4-3; size: few; D: TRBD2; CDR3: CASSQEPGGGEQFF
V: TRBV29-1; size: NA; D: NA; CDR3: CSVEGSYGYTF
V: TRBV10-1; size: NA; D: NA; CDR3: CASSDGQFGQPQHF
V: TRBV11-1; size: NA; D: TRBD1; CDR3: CASRPLTGTVTDTQYF